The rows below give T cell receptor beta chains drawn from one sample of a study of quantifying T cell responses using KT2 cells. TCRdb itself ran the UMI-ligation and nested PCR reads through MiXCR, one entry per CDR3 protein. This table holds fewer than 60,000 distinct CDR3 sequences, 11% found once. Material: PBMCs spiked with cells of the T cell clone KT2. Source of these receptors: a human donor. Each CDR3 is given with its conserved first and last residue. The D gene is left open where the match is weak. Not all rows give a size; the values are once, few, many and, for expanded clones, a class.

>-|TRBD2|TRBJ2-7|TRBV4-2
CASSQAVSAGGYEQYF
TGTGCCAGCAGCCAAGCAGTTTCAGCGGGAGGGTACGAGCAGTACTTC
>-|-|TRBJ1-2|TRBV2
CASSGTLYGYTF
TGTGCCAGCAGCGGAACCCTCTATGGCTACACCTTC
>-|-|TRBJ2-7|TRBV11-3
CASSSDSYEQYF
TGTGCCAGCAGCTCGGACAGCTACGAGCAGTACTTC
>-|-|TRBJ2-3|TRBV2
CASSEGSSTDTQYF
TGTGCCAGCAGTGAAGGGTCTAGCACAGATACGCAGTATTTT
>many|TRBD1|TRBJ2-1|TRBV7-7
CASSLGRGRYNEQFF
TGTGCTAGCAGCTTAGGCAGGGGGCGCTACAATGAGCAGTTCTTC
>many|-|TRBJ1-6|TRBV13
CASSLSGRNNSPLHF
TGTGCCAGCAGCTTATCGGGCAGAAATAATTCACCCCTCCACTTT
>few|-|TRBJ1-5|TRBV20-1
CSASIGREDQPQHF
TGCAGTGCTAGTATAGGGAGGGAGGATCAGCCCCAGCATTTT
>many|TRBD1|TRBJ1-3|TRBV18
CASSPPNRDRIFSGNTIYF
TGTGCCAGCTCACCGCCCAATCGGGACAGGATCTTCTCTGGAAACACCATATATTTT
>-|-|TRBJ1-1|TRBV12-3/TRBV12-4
CASSDGPYTEAFF
TGTGCCAGCAGCGATGGACCCTACACTGAAGCTTTCTTT
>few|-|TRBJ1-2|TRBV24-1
CATSEPSDQGYTF
TGTGCCACCAGTGAACCCTCCGACCAGGGCTACACCTTC
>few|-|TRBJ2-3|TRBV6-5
CASSSIDTQYF
TGTGCCAGCAGTTCTATAGATACGCAGTATTTT
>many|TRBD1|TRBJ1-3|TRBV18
CASSPGTGGAGNTIYF
TGTGCCAGCTCGCCGGGGACAGGGGGCGCCGGAAACACCATATATTTT
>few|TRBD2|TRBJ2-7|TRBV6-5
CASSRSGSPYEQYF
TGTGCCAGCAGTCGTAGCGGGAGCCCCTACGAGCAGTACTTC
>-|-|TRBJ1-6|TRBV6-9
CASSYRMRSDNSPLHF
TGTGCCAGCAGTTACCGGATGCGTAGTGATAATTCACCCCTCCACTTT
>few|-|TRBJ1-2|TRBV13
CASSLVDSGYTF
TGTGCCAGCAGCTTAGTGGACAGCGGCTACACCTTC
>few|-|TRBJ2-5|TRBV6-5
CASSLSSQETQYF
TGTGCCAGCAGTTTGTCCAGCCAAGAGACCCAGTACTTC